This entry lists 4 T cell receptor beta chains sequenced from one sample in a study of Ad26.COV2.S vaccination and SARS-CoV-2 variants. Some clones are missing from TCRdb's copy, which holds only in-frame ones; the method was immunoSEQ multiplex PCR. The table has roughly 150,000 clones, 86% seen once. Sequenced material: peripheral blood, taken after recovery from COVID-19. These receptors all come from a human donor who had recovered from COVID-19.

This chain joins TRBV6-2 or TRBV6-3 and TRBJ1-2; a possible D gene is TRBD1 (5 bases). V lost 6 bases to trimming and J lost 7 bases, with 18 bases between them. The germline V gene encodes CDR1 MNHEY and CDR2 SVGEGT. The CDR3 is made up of 14 amino acids. The CDR3 is CASSNGGGQLGYTF. The CDR3 region has the DNA TGTGCCAGCAGCAACGGGGGGGGTCAGCTTGGCTACACCTTC.

This clone was seen once. The genes are TRBV11-2 and TRBJ2-3; 10 bases line up with TRBD2. V trimming: 6 bases; J trimming: 8 bases; junction bases outside the gene matches: 5. The CDR3 contains 13 residues. Germline-derived CDR1 and CDR2 are SGHAT and FQNNGV. The CDR3 loop reads CASRSLAGVTQYF. The CDR3 DNA reads as TGTGCCAGCAGATCCCTAGCGGGGGTTACGCAGTATTTT.

The gene calls are TRBV6-1 and TRBJ1-6; a possible D gene is TRBD1 (5 bases). The CDR3 has 14 amino acids. Trimming took off 8 bases at V and 7 bases at J, with 15 bases between the two ends. Per the germline V gene, CDR1 is MNHNS and CDR2 is SASEGT. The CDR3 reads CASRRGETNSPLHF. CDR3 in DNA: TGTGCCAGCCGAAGAGGGGAGACAAATTCACCCCTCCACTTT.

The chain combines TRBV29-1 with TRBJ1-2, with D unresolved. The CDR3 loop spans 13 amino acids. Germline V gene lookup returns CDR1 SQVTM and CDR2 ANQGSEA. Trimming took 7 bases from V and 8 from J, leaving 20 bases between them. In DNA, the CDR3 is TGCAGCGCCGGGAATATGGCCGAGGGCGGCTACACCTTC. Protein: CSAGNMAEGGYTF.